The clone carrying this T cell receptor (beta chain) was counted between two and nine times. No antigen is known for it. With 0 bases removed from V and 2 bases from J, the gap between germline ends came to 8 bases. This CDR3 is 15 amino acids long. Per germline, CDR1 LGHNA and CDR2 YNFKEQ. Pooling was applied to second doses at about 4 or about 12 weeks. This record comes from a study of T cell responses to AZD1222 COVID-19 vaccine. Study results and caveats: Females made up more of the donors, who were largely white British, and clonal diversity may have come out too low. Baseline seropositivity occurred in only a handful of AZD1222 recipients.

Libraries were prepared by immunoSEQ multiplex PCR; TCRdb keeps only in-frame clonotypes and omits some of them. The sample lists 78,000 or so clones, 60% to 85% seen once, with about 50% in the top ten. This clonotype was obtained from an adult who received the AZD1222 COVID-19 vaccine. The sample consisted of peripheral blood, taken 28 days after the second AZD1222 dose. The V and J genes are TRBV4-2 and TRBJ1-5, with TRBD1 as a possible D gene (5 bases). CDR3: CASSQDQQGNQPQHF. DNA for the CDR3: TGTGCCAGCAGCCAAGATCAACAGGGCAATCAGCCCCAGCATTTT.